These T cell receptor beta chains were read from a single sample in a study of CD8+CD57+ T cells in acquired aplastic anemia. MiXCR, applied by TCRdb to the reads, yields one record per CDR3 protein. The data show 100,000 to 150,000 distinct CDR3 sequences, almost 40% seen once. The sequenced material came from sorted CD4+, CD8+, or CD8+CD57+ T cells (not recorded which) from PBMCs. All receptors derive from a human donor with aplastic anemia. Both conserved end residues are part of each CDR3. D genes are given only for firm matches. Clone sizes are given selectively: once, few, many, or a class where the clone is expanded.

cdr3_nt: TGTGCCAGCCGATACACCGGGACAGCAGGTCATGAGCAGTTCTTC
cdr3_aa: CASRYTGTAGHEQFF
d_call: TRBD1
v_call: TRBV7-9
clone_size: NA
j_call: TRBJ2-1

cdr3_nt: TGTGCCAGCAGCTTAATAACCTCTGGGGCCAACGTCCTGACTTTC
cdr3_aa: CASSLITSGANVLTF
d_call: NA
v_call: TRBV5-8
clone_size: NA
j_call: TRBJ2-6

cdr3_nt: TGTGCCAGTAGTGAGATGTATCAGCCCCAGCATTTT
cdr3_aa: CASSEMYQPQHF
d_call: NA
v_call: TRBV19
clone_size: many
j_call: TRBJ1-5

cdr3_nt: TGTGCCAGCAGCTTAGGTGGGGGGACAGGGGAAGCTTTCTTT
cdr3_aa: CASSLGGGTGEAFF
d_call: TRBD1
v_call: TRBV7-9
clone_size: NA
j_call: TRBJ1-1

cdr3_nt: TGTGCCAGTCTAATCGCGGGACAGGGGCCCTACGAGCAGTACTTC
cdr3_aa: CASLIAGQGPYEQYF
d_call: TRBD1
v_call: TRBV19
clone_size: NA
j_call: TRBJ2-7

cdr3_nt: TGTGCCAGCAGCTCCCGACAGGGAATATCCTACGAGCAGTACTTC
cdr3_aa: CASSSRQGISYEQYF
d_call: TRBD1
v_call: TRBV7-9
clone_size: NA
j_call: TRBJ2-7

cdr3_nt: TGTGCCACCCTCCTTACCCCATGGGACAATGAGCAGTTCTTC
cdr3_aa: CATLLTPWDNEQFF
d_call: NA
v_call: TRBV6-1
clone_size: many
j_call: TRBJ2-1

cdr3_nt: TGTGCCACCAGCAGAAGGACAGGTGTCTCTGGGGCCAACGTCCTGACTTTC
cdr3_aa: CATSRRTGVSGANVLTF
d_call: TRBD1
v_call: TRBV15
clone_size: many
j_call: TRBJ2-6

cdr3_nt: TGCAGTGCTAGAGATCCCGCCAGGGCCTTTTCCTACGAGCAGTACTTC
cdr3_aa: CSARDPARAFSYEQYF
d_call: NA
v_call: TRBV20-1
clone_size: many
j_call: TRBJ2-7

cdr3_nt: TGTGCCATCAGCAGAGATCAAGGGGGTGGCGAAAAACTGTTTTTT
cdr3_aa: CAISRDQGGGEKLFF
d_call: NA
v_call: TRBV15
clone_size: once
j_call: TRBJ1-4

cdr3_nt: TGTGCCAGCAGACAAGACCTCTCTGGGGCCAACGTCCTGACTTTC
cdr3_aa: CASRQDLSGANVLTF
d_call: NA
v_call: TRBV4-2
clone_size: many
j_call: TRBJ2-6